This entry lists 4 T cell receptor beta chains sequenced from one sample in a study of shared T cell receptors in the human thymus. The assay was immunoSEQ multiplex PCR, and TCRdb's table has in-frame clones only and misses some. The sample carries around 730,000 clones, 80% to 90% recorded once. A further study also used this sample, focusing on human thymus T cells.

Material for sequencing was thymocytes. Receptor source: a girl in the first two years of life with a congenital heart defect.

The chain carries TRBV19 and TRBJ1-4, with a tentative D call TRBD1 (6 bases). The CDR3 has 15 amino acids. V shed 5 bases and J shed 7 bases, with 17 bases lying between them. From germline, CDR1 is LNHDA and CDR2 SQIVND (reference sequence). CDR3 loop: CASSPTGSLGEKLFF. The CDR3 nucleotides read TGTGCCAGTAGTCCAACAGGGAGCTTGGGTGAAAAACTGTTTTTT.

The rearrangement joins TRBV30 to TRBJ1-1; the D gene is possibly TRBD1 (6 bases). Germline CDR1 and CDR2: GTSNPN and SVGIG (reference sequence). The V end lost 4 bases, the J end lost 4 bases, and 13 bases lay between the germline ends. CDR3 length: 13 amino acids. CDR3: CAWITGCGTEAFF. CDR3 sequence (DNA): TGTGCCTGGATCACAGGGTGCGGCACTGAAGCTTTCTTT.

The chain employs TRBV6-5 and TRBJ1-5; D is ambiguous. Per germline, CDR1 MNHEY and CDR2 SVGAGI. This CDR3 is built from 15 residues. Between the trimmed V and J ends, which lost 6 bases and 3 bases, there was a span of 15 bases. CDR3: CASSDRSGFNQPQHF. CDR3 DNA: TGTGCCAGCAGCGACCGCTCGGGATTCAATCAGCCCCAGCATTTT.

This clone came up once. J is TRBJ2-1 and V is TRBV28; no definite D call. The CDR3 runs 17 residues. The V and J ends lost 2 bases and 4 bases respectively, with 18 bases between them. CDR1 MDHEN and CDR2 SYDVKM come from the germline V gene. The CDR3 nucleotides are TGTGCCAGCAGTTTACATACCCTCGAGGCCCTGTACAATGAGCAGTTCTTC. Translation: CASSLHTLEALYNEQFF.